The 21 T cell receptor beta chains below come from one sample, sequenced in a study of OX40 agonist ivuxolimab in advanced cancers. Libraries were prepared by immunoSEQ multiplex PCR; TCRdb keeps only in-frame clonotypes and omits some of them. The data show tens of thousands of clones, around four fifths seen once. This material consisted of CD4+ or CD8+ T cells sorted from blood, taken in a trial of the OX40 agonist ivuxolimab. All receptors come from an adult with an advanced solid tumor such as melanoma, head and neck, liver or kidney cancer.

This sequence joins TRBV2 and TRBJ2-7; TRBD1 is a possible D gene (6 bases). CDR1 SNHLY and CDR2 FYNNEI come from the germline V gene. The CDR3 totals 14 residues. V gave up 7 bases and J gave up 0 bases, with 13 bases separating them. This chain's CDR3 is CASKGQFSSYEQYF. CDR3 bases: TGTGCCAGCAAAGGACAGTTTAGCTCCTACGAGCAGTACTTC.

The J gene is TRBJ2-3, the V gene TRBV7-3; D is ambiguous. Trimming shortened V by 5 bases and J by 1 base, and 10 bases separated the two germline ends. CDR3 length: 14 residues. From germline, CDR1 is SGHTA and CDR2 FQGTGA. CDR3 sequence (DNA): TGTGCCAGCAGCCAAGGGATGGGCACAGATACGCAGTATTTT. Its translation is CASSQGMGTDTQYF.

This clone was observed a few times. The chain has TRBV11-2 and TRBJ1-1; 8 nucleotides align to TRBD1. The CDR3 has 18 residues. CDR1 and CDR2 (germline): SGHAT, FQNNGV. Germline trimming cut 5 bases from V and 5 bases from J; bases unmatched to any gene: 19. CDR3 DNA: TGTGCCAGCAGCCGGACAGGGTTTGGAGCCCTGGCGAGGACTGAAGCTTTCTTT. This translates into CASSRTGFGALARTEAFF.

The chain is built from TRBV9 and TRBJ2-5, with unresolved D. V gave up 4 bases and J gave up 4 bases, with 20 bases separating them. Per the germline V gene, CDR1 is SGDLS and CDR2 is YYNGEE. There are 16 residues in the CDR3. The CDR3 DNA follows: TGTGCCAGCAGCCCCCGGGCAGCTCACCGGGCAGAGACCCAGTACTTC. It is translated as CASSPRAAHRAETQYF.

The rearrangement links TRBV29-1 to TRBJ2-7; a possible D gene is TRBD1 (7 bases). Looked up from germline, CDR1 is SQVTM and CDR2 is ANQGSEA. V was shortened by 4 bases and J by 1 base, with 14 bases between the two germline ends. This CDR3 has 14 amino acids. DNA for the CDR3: TGCAGCGTTGGGGAGGACAGGTTGTCCTACGAGCAGTACTTC. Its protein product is CSVGEDRLSYEQYF.

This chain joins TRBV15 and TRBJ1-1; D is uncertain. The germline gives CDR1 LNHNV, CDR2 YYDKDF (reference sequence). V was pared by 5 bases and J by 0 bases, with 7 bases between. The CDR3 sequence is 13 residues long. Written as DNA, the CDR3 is TGTGCCACCAGCTCCAAATTGAACACTGAAGCTTTCTTT. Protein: CATSSKLNTEAFF. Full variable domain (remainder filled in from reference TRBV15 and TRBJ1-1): DAMVIQNPRYQVTQFGKPVTLSCSQTLNHNVMYWYQQKSSQAPKLLFHYYDKDFNNEADTPDNFQSRRPNTSFCFLDIRSPGLGDTAMYLCATSSKLNTEAFFGQGTRLTVV.

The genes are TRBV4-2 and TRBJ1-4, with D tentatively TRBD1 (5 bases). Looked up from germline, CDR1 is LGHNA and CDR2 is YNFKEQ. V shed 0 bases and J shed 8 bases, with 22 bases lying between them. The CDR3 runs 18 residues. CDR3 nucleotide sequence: TGTGCCAGCAGCCAAGAAAGGGGTTGGACGGCTTCCCCGGAAAAACTGTTTTTT. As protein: CASSQERGWTASPEKLFF.

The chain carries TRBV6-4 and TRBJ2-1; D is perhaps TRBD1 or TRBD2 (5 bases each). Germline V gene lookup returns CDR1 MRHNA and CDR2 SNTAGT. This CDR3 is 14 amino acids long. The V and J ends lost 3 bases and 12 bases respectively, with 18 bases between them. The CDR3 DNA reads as TGTGCCAGCAGTGAGGGGGTTGGACGCGGCGGGCAGTTCTTC. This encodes CASSEGVGRGGQFF.

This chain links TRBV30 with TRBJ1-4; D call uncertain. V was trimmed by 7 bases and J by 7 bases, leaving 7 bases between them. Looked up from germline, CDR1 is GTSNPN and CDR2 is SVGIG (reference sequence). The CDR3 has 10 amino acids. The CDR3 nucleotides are TGTGCCTCGAGGACTGAAAAACTGTTTTTT. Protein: CASRTEKLFF.

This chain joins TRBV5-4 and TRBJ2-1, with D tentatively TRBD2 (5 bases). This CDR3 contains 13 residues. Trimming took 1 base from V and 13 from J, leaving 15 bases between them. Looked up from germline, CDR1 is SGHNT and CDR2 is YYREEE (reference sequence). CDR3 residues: CASSLNVLDKQFF. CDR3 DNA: TGTGCCAGCAGCTTGAACGTACTAGATAAACAGTTCTTC.

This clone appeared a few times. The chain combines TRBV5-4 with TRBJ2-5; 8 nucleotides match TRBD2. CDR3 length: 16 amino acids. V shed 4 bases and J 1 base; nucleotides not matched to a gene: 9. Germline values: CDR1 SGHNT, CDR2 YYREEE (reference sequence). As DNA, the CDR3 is TGTGCCAGCAGCACTCTTAGCGGGGACTTCCAAGAGACCCAGTACTTC. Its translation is CASSTLSGDFQETQYF.

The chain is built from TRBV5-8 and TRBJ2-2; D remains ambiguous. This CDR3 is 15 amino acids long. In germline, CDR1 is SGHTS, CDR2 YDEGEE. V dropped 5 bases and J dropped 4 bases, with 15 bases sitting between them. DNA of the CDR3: TGTGCCAGCAGGATGGAGTTGCCTCGCACCGGGGAGCTGTTTTTT. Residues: CASRMELPRTGELFF. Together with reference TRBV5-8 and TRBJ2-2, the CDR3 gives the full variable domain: EAGVTQSPTHLIKTRGQQATLRCSPISGHTSVYWYQQALGLGLQFLLWYDEGEERNRGNFPPRFSGRQFPNYSSELNVNALELEDSALYLCASRMELPRTGELFFGEGSRLTVL.

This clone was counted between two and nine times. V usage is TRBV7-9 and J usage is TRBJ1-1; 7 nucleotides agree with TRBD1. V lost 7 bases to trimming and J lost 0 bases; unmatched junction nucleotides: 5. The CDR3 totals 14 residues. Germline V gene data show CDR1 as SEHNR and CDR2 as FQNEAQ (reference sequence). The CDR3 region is CASTGQALNTEAFF. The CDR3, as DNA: TGTGCCAGCACCGGACAGGCCCTGAACACTGAAGCTTTCTTT.

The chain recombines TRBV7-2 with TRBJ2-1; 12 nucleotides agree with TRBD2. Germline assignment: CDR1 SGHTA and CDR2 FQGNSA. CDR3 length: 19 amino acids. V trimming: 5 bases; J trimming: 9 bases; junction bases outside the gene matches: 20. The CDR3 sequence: CASSPEPFGLAGSSGEQFF. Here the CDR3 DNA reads TGTGCCAGCAGCCCCGAGCCCTTTGGACTAGCGGGGTCATCGGGTGAGCAGTTCTTC.

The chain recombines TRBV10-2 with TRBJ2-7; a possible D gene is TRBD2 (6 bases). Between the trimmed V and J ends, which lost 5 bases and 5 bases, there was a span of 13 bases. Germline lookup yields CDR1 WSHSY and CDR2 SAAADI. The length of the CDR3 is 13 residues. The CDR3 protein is CASSPSAGNEQYF. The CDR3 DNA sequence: TGCGCCAGCAGTCCTAGTGCGGGGAACGAGCAGTACTTC.

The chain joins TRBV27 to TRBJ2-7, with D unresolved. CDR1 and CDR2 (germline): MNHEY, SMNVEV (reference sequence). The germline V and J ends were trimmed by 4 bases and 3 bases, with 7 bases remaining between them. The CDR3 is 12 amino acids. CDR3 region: CASSSLGYEQYF. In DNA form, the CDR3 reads TGTGCCAGCAGTTCTCTCGGCTACGAGCAGTACTTC.

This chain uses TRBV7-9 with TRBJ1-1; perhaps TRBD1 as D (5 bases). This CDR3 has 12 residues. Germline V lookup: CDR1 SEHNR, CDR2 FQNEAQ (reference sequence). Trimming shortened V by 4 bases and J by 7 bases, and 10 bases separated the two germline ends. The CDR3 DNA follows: TGTGCCAGCAGCTCCTGGGGCAGTGAAGCTTTCTTT. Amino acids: CASSSWGSEAFF. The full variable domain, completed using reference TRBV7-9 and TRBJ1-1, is DTGVSQNPRHKITKRGQNVTFRCDPISEHNRLYWYRQTLGQGPEFLTYFQNEAQLEKSRLLSDRFSAERPKGSFSTLEIQRTEQGDSAMYLCASSSWGSEAFFGQGTRLTVV.

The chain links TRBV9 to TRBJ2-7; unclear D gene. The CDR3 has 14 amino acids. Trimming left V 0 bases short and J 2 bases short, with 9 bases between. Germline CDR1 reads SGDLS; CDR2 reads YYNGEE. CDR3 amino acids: CASSVGVSTYEQYF. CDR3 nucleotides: TGTGCCAGCAGCGTAGGGGTGAGTACCTACGAGCAGTACTTC.

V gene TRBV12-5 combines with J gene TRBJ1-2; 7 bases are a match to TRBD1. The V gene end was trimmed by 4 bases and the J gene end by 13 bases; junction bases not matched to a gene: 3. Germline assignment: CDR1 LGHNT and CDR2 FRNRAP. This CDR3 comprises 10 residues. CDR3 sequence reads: CASGSYRGTF. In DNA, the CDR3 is TGTGCTAGTGGTTCATACAGGGGCACCTTC. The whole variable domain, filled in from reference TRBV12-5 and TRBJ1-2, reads DARVTQTPRHKVTEMGQEVTMRCQPILGHNTVFWYRQTMMQGLELLAYFRNRAPLDDSGMPKDRFSAEMPDATLATLKIQPSEPRDSAVYFCASGSYRGTFGSGTRLTVV.

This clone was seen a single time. In nucleotides, the CDR3 is TGTGCCAGCAGCTTAAGTGCTTATGCAGGGAACACCGGGGAGCTGTTTTTT. It specifies CASSLSAYAGNTGELFF. This chain joins TRBV7-3 and TRBJ2-2, with unresolved D. Germline V gene sequence: CDR1 SGHTA, CDR2 FQGTGA. CDR3 size: 17 residues. V was cut by 1 base and J by 1 base, with 13 bases left in between.

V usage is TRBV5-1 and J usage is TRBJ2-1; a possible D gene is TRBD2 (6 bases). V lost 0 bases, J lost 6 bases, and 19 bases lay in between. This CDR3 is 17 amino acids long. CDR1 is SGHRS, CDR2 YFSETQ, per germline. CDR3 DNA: TGCGCCAGCAGCTTGGGCCCTATTGGACTAAGAGGCAATGAGCAGTTCTTC. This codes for CASSLGPIGLRGNEQFF.